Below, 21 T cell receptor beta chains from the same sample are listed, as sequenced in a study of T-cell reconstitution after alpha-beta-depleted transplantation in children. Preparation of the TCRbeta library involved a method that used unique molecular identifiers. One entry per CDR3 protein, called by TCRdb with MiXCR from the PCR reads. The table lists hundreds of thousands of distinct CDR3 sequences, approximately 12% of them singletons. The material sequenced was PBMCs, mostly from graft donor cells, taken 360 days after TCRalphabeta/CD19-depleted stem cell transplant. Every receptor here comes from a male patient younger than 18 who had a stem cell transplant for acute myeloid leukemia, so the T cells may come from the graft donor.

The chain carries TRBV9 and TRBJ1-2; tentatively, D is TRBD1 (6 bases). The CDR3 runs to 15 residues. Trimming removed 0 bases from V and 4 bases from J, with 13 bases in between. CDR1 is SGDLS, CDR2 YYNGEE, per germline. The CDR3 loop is CASSVGRGLAYGYTF. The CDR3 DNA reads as TGTGCCAGCAGCGTAGGTCGGGGGCTGGCCTATGGCTACACCTTC.

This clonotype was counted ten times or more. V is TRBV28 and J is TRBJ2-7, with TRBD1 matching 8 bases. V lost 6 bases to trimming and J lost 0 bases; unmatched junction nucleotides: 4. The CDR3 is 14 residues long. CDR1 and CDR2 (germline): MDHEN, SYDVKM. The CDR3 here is CASSGQGISYEQYF. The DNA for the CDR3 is TGTGCCAGCAGCGGACAGGGTATCTCCTACGAGCAGTACTTC. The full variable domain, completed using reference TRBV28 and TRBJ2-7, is DVKVTQSSRYLVKRTGEKVFLECVQDMDHENMFWYRQDPGLGLRLIYFSYDVKMKEKGDIPEGYSVSREKKERFSLILESASTNQTSMYLCASSGQGISYEQYFGPGTRLTVT.

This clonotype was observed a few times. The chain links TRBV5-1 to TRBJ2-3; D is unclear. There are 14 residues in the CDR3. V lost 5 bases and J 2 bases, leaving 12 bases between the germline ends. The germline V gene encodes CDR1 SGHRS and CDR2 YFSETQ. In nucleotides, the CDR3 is TGCGCCAGCAGATTACTACAAGTCACAGATACGCAGTATTTT. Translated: CASRLLQVTDTQYF.

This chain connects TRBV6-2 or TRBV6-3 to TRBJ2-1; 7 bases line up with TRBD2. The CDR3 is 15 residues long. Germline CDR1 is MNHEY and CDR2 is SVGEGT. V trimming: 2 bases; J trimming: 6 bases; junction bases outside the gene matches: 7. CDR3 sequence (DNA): TGTGCCAGCAGTTACGGGACTATAAAAGGCAATGAGCAGTTCTTC. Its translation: CASSYGTIKGNEQFF.

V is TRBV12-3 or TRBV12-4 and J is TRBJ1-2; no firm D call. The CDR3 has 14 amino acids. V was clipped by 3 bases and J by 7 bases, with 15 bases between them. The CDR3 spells CASSFLSGRIGYTF. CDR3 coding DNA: TGTGCCAGCAGTTTCCTTTCGGGGAGAATTGGCTACACCTTC.

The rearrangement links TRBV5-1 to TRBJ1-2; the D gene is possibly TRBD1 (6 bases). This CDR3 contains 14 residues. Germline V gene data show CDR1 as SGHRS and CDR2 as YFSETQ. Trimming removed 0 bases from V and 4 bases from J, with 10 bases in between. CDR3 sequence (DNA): TGCGCCAGCAGCTTGGGACAGGAATTCTATGGCTACACCTTC. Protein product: CASSLGQEFYGYTF.

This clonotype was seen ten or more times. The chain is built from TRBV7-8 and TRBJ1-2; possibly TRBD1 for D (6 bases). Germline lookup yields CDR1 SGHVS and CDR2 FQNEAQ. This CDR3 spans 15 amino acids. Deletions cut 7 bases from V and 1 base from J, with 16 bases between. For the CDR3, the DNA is TGTGCCAGCACTTGGGGGGCCACAATTAACTATGGCTACACCTTC. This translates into CASTWGATINYGYTF.

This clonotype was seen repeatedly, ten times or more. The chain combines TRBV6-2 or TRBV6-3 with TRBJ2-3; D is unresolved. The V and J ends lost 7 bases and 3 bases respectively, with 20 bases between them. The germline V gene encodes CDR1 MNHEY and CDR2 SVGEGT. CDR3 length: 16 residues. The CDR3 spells CASNLSPVEKTDTQYF. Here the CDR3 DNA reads TGTGCCAGCAACCTGTCACCAGTAGAGAAAACAGATACGCAGTATTTT.

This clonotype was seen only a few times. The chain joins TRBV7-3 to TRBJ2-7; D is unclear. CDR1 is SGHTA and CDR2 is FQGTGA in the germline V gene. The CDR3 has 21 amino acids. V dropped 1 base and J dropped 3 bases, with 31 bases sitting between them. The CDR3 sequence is CASSLNGPFVPFGYQDYEQYF. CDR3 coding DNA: TGTGCCAGCAGCTTAAATGGACCATTTGTCCCCTTCGGGTACCAAGACTACGAGCAGTACTTC. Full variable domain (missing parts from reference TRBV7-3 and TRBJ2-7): GAGVSQTPSNKVTEKGKYVELRCDPISGHTALYWYRQSLGQGPEFLIYFQGTGAADDSGLPNDRFFAVRPEGSVSTLKIQRTERGDSAVYLCASSLNGPFVPFGYQDYEQYFGPGTRLTVT.

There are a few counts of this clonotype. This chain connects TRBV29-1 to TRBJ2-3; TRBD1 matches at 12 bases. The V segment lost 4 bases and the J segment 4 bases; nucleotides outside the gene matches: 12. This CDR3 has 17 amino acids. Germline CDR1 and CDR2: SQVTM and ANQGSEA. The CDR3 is CSVAHRRDRGRADTQYF. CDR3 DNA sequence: TGCAGCGTTGCCCACCGCCGGGACAGGGGGCGAGCAGATACGCAGTATTTT.

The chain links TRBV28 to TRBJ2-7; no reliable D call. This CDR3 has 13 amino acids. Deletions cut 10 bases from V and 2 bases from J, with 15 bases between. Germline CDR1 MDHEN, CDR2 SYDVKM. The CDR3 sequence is CAIRSKGPYEQYF. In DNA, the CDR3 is TGTGCCATCAGGAGCAAAGGACCCTACGAGCAGTACTTC.

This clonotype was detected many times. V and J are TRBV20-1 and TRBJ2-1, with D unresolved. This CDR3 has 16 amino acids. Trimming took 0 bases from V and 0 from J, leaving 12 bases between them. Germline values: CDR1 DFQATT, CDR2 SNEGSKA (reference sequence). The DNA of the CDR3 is TGCAGTGCTAGAGATGGCAGGCCTGGCTCCTACAATGAGCAGTTCTTC. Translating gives CSARDGRPGSYNEQFF.

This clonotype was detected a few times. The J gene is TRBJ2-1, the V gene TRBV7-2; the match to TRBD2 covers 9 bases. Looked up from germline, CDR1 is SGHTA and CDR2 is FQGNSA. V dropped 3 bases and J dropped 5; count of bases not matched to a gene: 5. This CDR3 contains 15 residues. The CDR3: CASSLVASGNNEQFF. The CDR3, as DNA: TGTGCCAGCAGCTTGGTGGCTAGCGGGAACAATGAGCAGTTCTTC.

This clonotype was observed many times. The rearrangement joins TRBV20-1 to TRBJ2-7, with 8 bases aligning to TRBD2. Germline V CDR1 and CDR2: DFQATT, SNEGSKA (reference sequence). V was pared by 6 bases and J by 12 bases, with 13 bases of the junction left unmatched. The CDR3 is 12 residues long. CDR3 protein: CSALARAGVPYF. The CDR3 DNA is TGCAGTGCCCTTGCCCGAGCGGGAGTCCCGTACTTC.

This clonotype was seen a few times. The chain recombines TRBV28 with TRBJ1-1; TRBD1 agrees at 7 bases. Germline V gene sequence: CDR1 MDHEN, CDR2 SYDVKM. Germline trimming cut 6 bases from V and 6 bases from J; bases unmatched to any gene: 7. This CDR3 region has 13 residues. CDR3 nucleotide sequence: TGTGCCAGCAGGCTCCAGGGGGTCGCTGAAGCTTTCTTT. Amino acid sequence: CASRLQGVAEAFF.

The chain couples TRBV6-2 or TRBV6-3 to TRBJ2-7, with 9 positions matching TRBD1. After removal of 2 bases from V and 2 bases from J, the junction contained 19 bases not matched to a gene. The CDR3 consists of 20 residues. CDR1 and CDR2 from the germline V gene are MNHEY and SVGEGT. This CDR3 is CASSYRDRARRAVLTYEQYF. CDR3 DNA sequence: TGTGCCAGCAGTTACCGGGACAGGGCCCGAAGAGCGGTCCTAACCTACGAGCAGTACTTC.

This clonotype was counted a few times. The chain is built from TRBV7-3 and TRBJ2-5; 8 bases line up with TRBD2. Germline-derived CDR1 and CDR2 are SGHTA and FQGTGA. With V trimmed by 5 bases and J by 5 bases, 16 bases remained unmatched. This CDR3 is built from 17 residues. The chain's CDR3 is CASSPILSGVPSETQYF. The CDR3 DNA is TGTGCCAGCAGCCCCATACTTAGCGGGGTACCCTCGGAGACCCAGTACTTC.

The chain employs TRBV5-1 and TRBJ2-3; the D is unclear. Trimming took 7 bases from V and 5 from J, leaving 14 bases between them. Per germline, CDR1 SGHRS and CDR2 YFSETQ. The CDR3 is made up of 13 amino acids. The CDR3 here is CASGTGGVDTQYF. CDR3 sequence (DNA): TGCGCCAGCGGAACGGGCGGAGTAGATACGCAGTATTTT.

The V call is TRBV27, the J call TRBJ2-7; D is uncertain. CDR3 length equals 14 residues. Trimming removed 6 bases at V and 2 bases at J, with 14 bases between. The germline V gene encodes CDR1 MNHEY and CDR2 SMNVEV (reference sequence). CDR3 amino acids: CASSHPERTYEQYF. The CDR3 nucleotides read TGTGCCAGCAGCCACCCGGAAAGAACCTACGAGCAGTACTTC.

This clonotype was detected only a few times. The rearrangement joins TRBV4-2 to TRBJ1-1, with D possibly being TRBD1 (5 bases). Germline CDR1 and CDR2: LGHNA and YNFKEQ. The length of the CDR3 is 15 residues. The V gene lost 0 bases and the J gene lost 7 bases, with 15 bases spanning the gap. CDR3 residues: CASSQDGGRLGEAFF. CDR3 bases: TGTGCCAGCAGCCAAGATGGGGGAAGACTTGGTGAAGCTTTCTTT.

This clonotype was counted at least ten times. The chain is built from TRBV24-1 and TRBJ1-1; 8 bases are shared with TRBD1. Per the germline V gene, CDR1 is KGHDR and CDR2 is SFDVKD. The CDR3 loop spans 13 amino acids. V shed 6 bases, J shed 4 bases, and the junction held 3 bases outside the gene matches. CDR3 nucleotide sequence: TGTGCCACCAGTCAGGGGGCGGGCACTGAAGCTTTCTTT. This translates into CATSQGAGTEAFF.